This TCR beta chain was retrieved from a study of CD8+CD57+ T cells in acquired aplastic anemia. V was cut by 6 bases and J by 4 bases, with 16 bases left in between. Germline values: CDR1 MNHEY, CDR2 SVGAGI. The CDR3 has 14 amino acids. Many counts were recorded for this clonotype. The TCR beta profiling, which covered VDJ combination and CDR3 sequence, was carried out using genomic DNA as the template. MiXCR was run by TCRdb on the reads, yielding one entry per CDR3 protein. The sample lists 250,000 or so distinct CDR3 sequences; approximately 45% were seen once. CD8+CD57+ cell expansion, shown by flow cytometry, had occurred in the patients selected for sequencing.

The chain has TRBV6-5 and TRBJ2-7; unclear D gene. Sequenced input: sorted CD4+, CD8+, or CD8+CD57+ T cells (not recorded which) from PBMCs. This clonotype was sampled from a human donor with aplastic anemia. DNA for the CDR3: TGTGCCAGCAGGTTGAGGAGTTTGGGGTACGAGCAGTACTTC. Residues: CASRLRSLGYEQYF.